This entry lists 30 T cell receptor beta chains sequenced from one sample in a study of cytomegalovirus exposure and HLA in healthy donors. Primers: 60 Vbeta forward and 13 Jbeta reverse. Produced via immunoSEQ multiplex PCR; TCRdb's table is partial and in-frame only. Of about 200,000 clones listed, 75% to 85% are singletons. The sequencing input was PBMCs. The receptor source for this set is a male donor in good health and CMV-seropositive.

The CDR3, as DNA: TGTGCCAGTACAAAACGGGCCGACAGTGTTAATCAGCCCCAGCATTTT. Protein: CASTKRADSVNQPQHF. This chain connects TRBV19 to TRBJ1-5; D might be TRBD1 (5 bases). With 7 bases removed from V and 4 bases from J, the gap between germline ends came to 20 bases. The CDR3 extends over 16 amino acids. Germline V CDR1 and CDR2: LNHDA, SQIVND (reference sequence).

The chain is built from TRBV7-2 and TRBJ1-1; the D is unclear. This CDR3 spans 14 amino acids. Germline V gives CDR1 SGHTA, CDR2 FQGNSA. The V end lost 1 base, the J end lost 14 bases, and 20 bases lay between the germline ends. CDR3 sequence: CASSLDGRELRRFF. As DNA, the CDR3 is TGTGCCAGCAGCTTAGATGGTCGGGAACTGAGGAGGTTCTTT.

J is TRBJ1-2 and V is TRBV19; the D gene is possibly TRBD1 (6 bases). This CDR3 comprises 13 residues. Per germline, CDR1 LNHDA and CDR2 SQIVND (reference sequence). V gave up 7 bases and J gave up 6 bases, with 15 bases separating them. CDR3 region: CASTPDRTHGYTF. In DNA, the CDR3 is TGTGCCAGTACCCCGGACAGAACTCATGGCTACACCTTC.

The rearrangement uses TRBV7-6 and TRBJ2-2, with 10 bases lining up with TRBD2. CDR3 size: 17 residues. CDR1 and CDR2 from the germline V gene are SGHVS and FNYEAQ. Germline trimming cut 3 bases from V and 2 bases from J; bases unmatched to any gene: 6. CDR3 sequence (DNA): TGTGCCAGCAGCTTTCAACTAGCGGGGCGTAACACCGGGGAGCTGTTTTTT. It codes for CASSFQLAGRNTGELFF.

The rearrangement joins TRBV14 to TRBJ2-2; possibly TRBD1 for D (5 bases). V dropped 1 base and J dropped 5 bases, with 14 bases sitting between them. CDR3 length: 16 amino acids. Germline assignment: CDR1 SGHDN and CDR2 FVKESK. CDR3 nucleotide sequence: TGTGCCAGCAGCCAAGTGGTCAGGGTTGTGACCGGGGAGCTGTTTTTT. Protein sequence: CASSQVVRVVTGELFF.

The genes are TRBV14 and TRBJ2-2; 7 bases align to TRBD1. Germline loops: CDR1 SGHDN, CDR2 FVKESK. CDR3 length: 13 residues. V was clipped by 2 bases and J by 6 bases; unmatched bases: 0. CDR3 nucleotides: TGTGCCAGCAGCCAACAGGGGGCCGGGGAGCTGTTTTTT. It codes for CASSQQGAGELFF.

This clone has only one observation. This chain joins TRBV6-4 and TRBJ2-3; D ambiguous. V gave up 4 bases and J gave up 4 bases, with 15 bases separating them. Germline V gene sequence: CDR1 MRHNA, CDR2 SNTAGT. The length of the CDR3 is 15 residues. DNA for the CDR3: TGTGCCAGCAGTGCGTCCCTCTCCTACGCAGATACGCAGTATTTT. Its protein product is CASSASLSYADTQYF.

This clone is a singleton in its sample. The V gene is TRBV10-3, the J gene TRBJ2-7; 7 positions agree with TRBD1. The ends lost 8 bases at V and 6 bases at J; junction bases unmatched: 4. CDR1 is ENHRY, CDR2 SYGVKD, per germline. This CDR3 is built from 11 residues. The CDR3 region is CAIERQGEQYF. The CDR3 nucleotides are TGTGCCATCGAAAGACAGGGCGAGCAGTACTTC.

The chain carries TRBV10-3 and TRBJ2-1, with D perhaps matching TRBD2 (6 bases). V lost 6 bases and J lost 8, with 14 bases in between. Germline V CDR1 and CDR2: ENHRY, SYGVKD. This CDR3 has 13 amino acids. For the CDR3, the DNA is TGTGCCATCAGGAGCGGGCCTGGGGATGAGCAGTTCTTC. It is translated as CAIRSGPGDEQFF.

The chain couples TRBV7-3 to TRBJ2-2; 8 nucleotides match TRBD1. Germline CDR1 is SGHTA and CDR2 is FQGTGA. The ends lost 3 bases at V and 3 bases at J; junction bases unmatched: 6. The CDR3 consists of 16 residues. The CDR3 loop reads CASSFQGQGYTGELFF. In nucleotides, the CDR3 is TGTGCCAGCAGCTTTCAAGGACAGGGTTACACCGGGGAGCTGTTTTTT.

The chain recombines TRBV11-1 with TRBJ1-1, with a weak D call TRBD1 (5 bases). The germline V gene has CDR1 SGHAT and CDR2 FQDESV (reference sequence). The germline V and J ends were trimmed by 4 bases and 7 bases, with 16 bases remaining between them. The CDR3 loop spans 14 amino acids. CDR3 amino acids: CASSSASGGGEAFF. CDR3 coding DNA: TGTGCCAGCAGCTCCGCTTCGGGGGGAGGTGAAGCTTTCTTT.

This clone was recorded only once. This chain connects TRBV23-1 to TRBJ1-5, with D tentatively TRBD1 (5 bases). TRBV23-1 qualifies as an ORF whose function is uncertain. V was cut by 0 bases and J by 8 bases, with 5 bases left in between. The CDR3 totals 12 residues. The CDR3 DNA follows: TGCGCCAGCAGTCAATCAGGGGAGCCCCAGCATTTT. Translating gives CASSQSGEPQHF.

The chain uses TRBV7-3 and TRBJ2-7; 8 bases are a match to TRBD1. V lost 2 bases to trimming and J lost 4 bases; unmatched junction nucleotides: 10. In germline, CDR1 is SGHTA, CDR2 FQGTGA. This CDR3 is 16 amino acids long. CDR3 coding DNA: TGTGCCAGCAGCTTAGGGTCAGGGGGCCAATTATACGAGCAGTACTTC. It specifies CASSLGSGGQLYEQYF.

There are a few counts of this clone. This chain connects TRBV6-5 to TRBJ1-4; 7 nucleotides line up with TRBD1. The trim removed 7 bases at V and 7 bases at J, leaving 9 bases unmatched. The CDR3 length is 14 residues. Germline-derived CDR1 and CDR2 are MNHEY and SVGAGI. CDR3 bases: TGTGCCAGCAAGCGACAGGGATCCGGTGAAAAACTGTTTTTT. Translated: CASKRQGSGEKLFF.

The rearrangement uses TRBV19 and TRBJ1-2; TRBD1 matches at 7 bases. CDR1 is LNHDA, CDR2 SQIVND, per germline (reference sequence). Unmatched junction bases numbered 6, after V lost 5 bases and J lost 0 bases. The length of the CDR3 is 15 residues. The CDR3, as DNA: TGTGCCAGTAGTCGACCCGACAGGGCTAACTATGGCTACACCTTC. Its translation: CASSRPDRANYGYTF.

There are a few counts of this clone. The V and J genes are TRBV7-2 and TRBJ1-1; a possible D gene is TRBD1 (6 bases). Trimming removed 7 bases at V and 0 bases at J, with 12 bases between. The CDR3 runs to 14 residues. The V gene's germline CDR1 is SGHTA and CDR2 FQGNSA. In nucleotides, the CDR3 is TGTGCCAGCACCCTACAGGGTTTGAACACTGAAGCTTTCTTT. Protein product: CASTLQGLNTEAFF.

CDR3 nucleotide sequence: TGTGCCAGCAGCTTAACAGGGCCAGCGGGAGGACTGGGCTCCTACGAGCAGTACTTC. The encoded protein is CASSLTGPAGGLGSYEQYF. The chain combines TRBV7-3 with TRBJ2-7; 9 bases match TRBD2. The V gene's germline CDR1 is SGHTA and CDR2 FQGTGA. CDR3 length: 19 amino acids. V shed 0 bases, J shed 0 bases, and the junction held 12 bases outside the gene matches.

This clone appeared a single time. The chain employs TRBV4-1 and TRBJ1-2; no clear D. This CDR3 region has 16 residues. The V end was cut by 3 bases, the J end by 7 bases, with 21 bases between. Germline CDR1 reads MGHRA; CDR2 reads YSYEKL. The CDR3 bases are TGCGCCAGCAGCCACCCTGGAAAAAGGGAGACGGGTGGCTACACCTTC. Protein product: CASSHPGKRETGGYTF.

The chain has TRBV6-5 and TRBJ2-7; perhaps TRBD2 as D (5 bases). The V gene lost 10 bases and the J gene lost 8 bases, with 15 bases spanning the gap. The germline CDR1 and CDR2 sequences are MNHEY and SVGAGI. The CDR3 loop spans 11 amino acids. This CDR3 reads CATFSAAQQYF. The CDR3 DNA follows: TGTGCCACCTTCTCAGCGGCGCAGCAGTACTTC.

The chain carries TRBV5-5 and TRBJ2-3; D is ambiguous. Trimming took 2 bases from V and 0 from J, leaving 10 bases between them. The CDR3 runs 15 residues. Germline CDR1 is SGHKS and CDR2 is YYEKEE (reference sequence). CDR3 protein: CASSLGVGSTDTQYF. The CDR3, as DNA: TGTGCCAGCAGCTTAGGAGTCGGGAGCACAGATACGCAGTATTTT.

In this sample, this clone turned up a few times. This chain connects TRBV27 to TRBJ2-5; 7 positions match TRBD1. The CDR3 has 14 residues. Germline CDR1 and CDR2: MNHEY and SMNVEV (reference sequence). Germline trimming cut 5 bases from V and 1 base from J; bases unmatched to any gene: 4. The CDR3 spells CASSTRDSQETQYF. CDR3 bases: TGTGCCAGCAGTACACGGGACAGCCAAGAGACCCAGTACTTC.

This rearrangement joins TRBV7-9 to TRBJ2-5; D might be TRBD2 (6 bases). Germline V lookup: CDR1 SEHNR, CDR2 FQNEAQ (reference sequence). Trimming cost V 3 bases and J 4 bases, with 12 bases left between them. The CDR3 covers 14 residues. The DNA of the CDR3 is TGTGCCAGCAGCTTCGGGGTCGGGGGAGAGACCCAGTACTTC. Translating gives CASSFGVGGETQYF. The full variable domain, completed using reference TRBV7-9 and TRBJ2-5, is DTGVSQNPRHKITKRGQNVTFRCDPISEHNRLYWYRQTLGQGPEFLTYFQNEAQLEKSRLLSDRFSAERPKGSFSTLEIQRTEQGDSAMYLCASSFGVGGETQYFGPGTRLLVL.

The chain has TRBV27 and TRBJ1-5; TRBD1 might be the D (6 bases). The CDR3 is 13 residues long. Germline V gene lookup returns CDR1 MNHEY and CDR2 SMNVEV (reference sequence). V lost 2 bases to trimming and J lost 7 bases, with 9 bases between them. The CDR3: CASSLDRRQPQHF. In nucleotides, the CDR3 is TGTGCCAGCAGTTTAGACAGGAGGCAGCCCCAGCATTTT.

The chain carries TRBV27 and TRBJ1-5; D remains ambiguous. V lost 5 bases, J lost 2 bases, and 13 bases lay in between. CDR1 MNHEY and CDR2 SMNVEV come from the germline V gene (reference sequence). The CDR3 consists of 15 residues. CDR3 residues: CASSPGGKGNQPQHF. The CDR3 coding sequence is TGTGCCAGCAGTCCGGGAGGGAAGGGCAATCAGCCCCAGCATTTT.

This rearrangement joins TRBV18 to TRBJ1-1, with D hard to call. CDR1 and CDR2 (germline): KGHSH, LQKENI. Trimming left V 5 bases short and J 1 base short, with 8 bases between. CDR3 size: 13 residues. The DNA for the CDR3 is TGTGCCAGCTCAACTACGGAGAACACTGAAGCTTTCTTT. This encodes CASSTTENTEAFF.

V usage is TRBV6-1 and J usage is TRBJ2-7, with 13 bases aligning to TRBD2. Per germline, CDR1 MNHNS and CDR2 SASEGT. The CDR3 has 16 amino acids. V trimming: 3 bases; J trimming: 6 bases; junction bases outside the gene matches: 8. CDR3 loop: CASSDKGTSGMFEQYF. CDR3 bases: TGTGCCAGCAGTGATAAGGGGACTAGCGGGATGTTCGAGCAGTACTTC.

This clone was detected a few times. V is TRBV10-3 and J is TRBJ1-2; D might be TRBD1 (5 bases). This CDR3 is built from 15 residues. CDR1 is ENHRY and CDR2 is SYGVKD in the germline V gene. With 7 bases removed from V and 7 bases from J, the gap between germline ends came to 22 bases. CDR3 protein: CAIKSSPSGGGGYTF. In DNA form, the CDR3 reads TGTGCCATCAAATCCAGCCCCTCTGGGGGGGGTGGCTACACCTTC.

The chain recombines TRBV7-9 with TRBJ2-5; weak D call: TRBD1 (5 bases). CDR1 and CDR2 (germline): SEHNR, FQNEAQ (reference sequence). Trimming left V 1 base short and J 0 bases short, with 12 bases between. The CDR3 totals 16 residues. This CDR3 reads CASSLVLGRNQETQYF. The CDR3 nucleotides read TGTGCCAGCAGCTTAGTTCTGGGGCGGAACCAAGAGACCCAGTACTTC.

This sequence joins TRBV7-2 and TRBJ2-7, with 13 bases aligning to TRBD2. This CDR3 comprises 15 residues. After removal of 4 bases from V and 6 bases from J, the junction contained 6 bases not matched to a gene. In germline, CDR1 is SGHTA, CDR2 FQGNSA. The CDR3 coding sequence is TGTGCCAGCAGCTCAACTAGCGGGGGGGCCTTCGAGCAGTACTTC. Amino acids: CASSSTSGGAFEQYF.

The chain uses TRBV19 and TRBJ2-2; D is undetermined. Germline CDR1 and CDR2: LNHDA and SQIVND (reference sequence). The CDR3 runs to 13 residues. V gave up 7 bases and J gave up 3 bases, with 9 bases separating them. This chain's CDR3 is CASTTRDTGELFF. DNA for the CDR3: TGTGCCAGTACGACTCGTGACACCGGGGAGCTGTTTTTT.